This TCR beta chain was retrieved from a study of T cell clusters in autoimmune cytopenias. Notes on the study in general: Functional roles of the in silico T cell clusters still await experimental validation. The cluster-lack signature was not seen for secondary cytopenia versus chronic lymphocytic leukemia. Active autoimmune hepatitis patients had about 3.3-fold fewer exclusive TRB clusters than healthy donors.

Considering frequency, this clonotype is large. Its matching antigen is unknown. TRB was amplified by touch-down multiplex PCR, primer pools A and B combined. TCRdb reprocessed the multiplex PCR reads, keeping one entry per CDR3 protein, no DNA. The table for this sample gives 3,000 to 4,000 distinct CDR3 sequences. This CDR3 is built from 13 residues. Germline V lookup: CDR1 SQVTM, CDR2 ANQGSEA. About 39,000 genome equivalents of blood DNA were amplified for TRB. The clonotype was recovered from a human donor with an autoimmune cytopenia, with autoimmune hepatitis or in good health (not recorded which). This chain uses TRBV29-1 with TRBJ1-2. The sample taken for sequencing was peripheral blood. The CDR3 sequence is CSVEFDSNYGYTF. Supplemented by reference TRBV29-1 and TRBJ1-2, the full variable domain reads SAVISQKPSRDICQRGTSLTIQCQVDSQVTMMFWYRQQPGQSLTLIATANQGSEATYESGFVIDKFPISRPNLTFSTLTVSNMSPEDSSIYLCSVEFDSNYGYTFGSGTRLTVV.